Described below is a single T cell receptor (beta chain) sequence and its context. No cognate antigen has been identified for it. No qualities accompany the bases; no much larger clone lies one base away. This specimen belongs to a study of T cell responses to AZD1222 COVID-19 vaccine (dated by TCRdb to about 2021). For context, the study as a whole: A total of about 250 trial participants underwent TCR sequencing, of whom roughly 210 had received two doses of AZD1222 and roughly 26 had received two doses of the MenACWY control vaccine. Trial participants were enrolled by age into subgroups of 18-55, 56-69 and 70-plus years, and around 150, 28 and 57 TCR-sequenced participants, respectively, were included in these subgroups. What the authors observed across the whole study: After two AZD1222 doses, both the breadth and the depth of spike-specific TCRs were significantly higher than at day 0 and than in MenACWY recipients. The whole spike protein was spanned by vaccine-associated CD4 TCRs, and dominant responses were seen in regions 160-218 and 743-854. Because no samples from the day 14 peak response were available, repertoires could be characterized only after the peak T cell response. In the small 56-69-year group, the increase in depth fell short of significance, most likely because of low power. Most participants were white British and females outnumbered males, and the authors suggested that clonal diversity may have been underestimated. Conclusions about previously exposed vaccinees are limited because only five to seven AZD1222 recipients were SARS-CoV-2 seropositive at baseline. Epitopes outside the regions mutated in the B.1.351 and B.1.1.7 variants were reportedly recognized by nearly half of the unique spike-specific TCRs.

In light of the paper, this sample's time point label describes: about 28 days (+/-7) after the second vaccine dose. AZD1222 recipients whose second dose came at about 4 weeks and those whose second dose came at about 12 weeks were combined into one group, since spike-specific TCR depth and breadth did not differ between the two schedules. The vaccinee samples were drawn from two UK trials, COV001 and COV002, one of which was a single-blind randomized controlled phase 2/3 trial testing AZD1222 (ChAdOx1 nCoV-19) in healthy adults. Trial participant PBMC samples were collected at day 0 and day 28 after the second dose for TCRbeta chain sequencing. Counted from cysteine to phenylalanine, this CDR3 has 12 amino acids. Only the CDR3 portion is preserved as DNA: 36 bases, with reading frame beginning at the first base. V is pared back by 5 bases and J by 2 bases, with 6 bases lying between the germline termini. Via the germline V gene (reference sequence), CDR1 is LGHDT and CDR2 YNNKEL.

The CDR3 regions of human TCRbeta chains were analyzed by immunosequencing. Turning to the authors' computational methods: Repertoire TCRs were matched against a reference library of SARS-CoV-2-specific TCRs generated with the MIRA antigen-specificity platform. Breadth was defined as the fraction of unique TCRs that were SARS-CoV-2-associated, and depth was defined as the fraction of total T cells that were SARS-CoV-2-associated. Using the MIRA data, each spike-specific TCR was mapped to the spike region that the TCR reacts to and placed in a CD4 or CD8 class. Log10-transformed breadth and depth values were compared by one-way ANOVA with Sidak's multiple comparisons tests. TCRdb obtained this table from immuneACCESS and retained in-frame rearrangements with V and J assigned. These tables miss some clones; where compared with another copy, unresolved V genes account for less than half of the shortfall, and the remainder is unexplained. V, J and clone size were drawn from that table, and D and trimming were deduced from the DNA. This sample gives some 130,000 clones in total; roughly 90% of them show up just once. The ten biggest clones cover around 1% of the sample.

This chain joins TRBV3-1 (or the pseudogene TRBV3-2) to TRBJ1-1; a confident D gene designation cannot be given. The receptor's source is an adult who received the AZD1222 COVID-19 vaccine. The starting material was peripheral blood, obtained 28 days after the second AZD1222 dose. The CDR3: CASSDFNTEAFF. The DNA reads as follows: TGTGCCAGCAGCGATTTTAACACTGAAGCTTTCTTT.